This T cell receptor beta chain is from a study of T cells in Graves' hyperthyroidism and ophthalmopathy. Study-wide findings and caveats: The majority of expanded thyroid clonotypes above 0.001 also appeared in blood.

Details on this clonotype: Its target is not known.

CDR3 length: 15 amino acids. V shed 7 bases and J shed 0 bases, with 16 bases lying between them. Germline V gene data show CDR1 as SEHNR and CDR2 as FQNEAQ (reference sequence). TCR beta CDR3 sequences were amplified from RNA transcripts. An initial round of RT-PCR targeting the TCR CDR3 relied on the HTBI primer set. Using its own MiXCR run on the multiplex PCR reads, TCRdb lists one record per CDR3 protein. The sample has approximately 560,000 distinct CDR3 sequences, under 60% seen once. Over 18 months, lack of ophthalmopathy progression marked Graves' hyperthyroidism as stable. The sequence derives from a woman aged 18-29 years with Graves' hyperthyroidism. This sequence joins TRBV7-9 and TRBJ2-7; the D gene is possibly TRBD2 (5 bases). The sequenced material came from peripheral blood or thyroid tissue (not recorded which). The CDR3 protein is CASTVRRDNSYEQYF. The CDR3, as DNA: TGTGCCAGCACCGTTCGACGGGATAACTCCTACGAGCAGTACTTC. Full variable domain (missing parts from reference TRBV7-9 and TRBJ2-7): DTGVSQNPRHKITKRGQNVTFRCDPISEHNRLYWYRQTLGQGPEFLTYFQNEAQLEKSRLLSDRFSAERPKGSFSTLEIQRTEQGDSAMYLCASTVRRDNSYEQYFGPGTRLTVT.